The 3 T cell receptor beta chains below come from one sample, sequenced in a study of PD-1 blockade in classical Hodgkin lymphoma. Documented time point: cycle 4 day 1 (C4D1), after less than seven weeks of nivolumab. Every patient was affected by relapse after autologous stem cell transplantation, while exposure to brentuximab vedotin was not uniform. Some clones are missing from TCRdb's copy, which holds only in-frame ones; the method was immunoSEQ multiplex PCR. Here the sample spans approximately 65,000 clones, more than 80% being singletons. Sequencing was performed on peripheral blood mononuclear cells (PBMCs), taken before the fourth cycle of nivolumab. The source of these receptors is a human donor with classical Hodgkin lymphoma.

The rearrangement links TRBV9 to TRBJ2-4, with D possibly called TRBD1 or TRBD2 (5 bases each). Trimming left V 0 bases short and J 4 bases short, with 17 bases between. The CDR3 has 17 amino acids. Germline assignment: CDR1 SGDLS and CDR2 YYNGEE. The CDR3 coding sequence is TGTGCCAGCAGCGTAGATATGAGGACGGGGCCGAAAAACATTCAGTACTTC. It encodes CASSVDMRTGPKNIQYF.

This chain uses TRBV5-6 with TRBJ2-5; D gene ambiguous. Trimming stripped 0 bases from V and 7 bases from J, with 10 bases between. There are 13 residues in the CDR3. Germline CDR1 is SGHDT and CDR2 is YYEEEE. In DNA, the CDR3 is TGTGCCAGCAGCTTGGAGCCAGTTGGGACCCAGTACTTC. This sequence encodes CASSLEPVGTQYF.

The genes are TRBV5-1 and TRBJ2-3; D is possibly TRBD1 (6 bases). The CDR3 runs 14 residues. The V end was cut by 4 bases, the J end by 5 bases, with 14 bases between. Germline assignment: CDR1 SGHRS and CDR2 YFSETQ. The CDR3 is CASSLGQLIDTQYF. The CDR3 nucleotides read TGCGCCAGCAGCCTAGGACAGCTCATAGATACGCAGTATTTT.